The following is a TCR beta chain sequence with its context. This record belongs to a study of blood T cell repertoires in COVID-19. Looking at the study overall: Collection of acute and convalescent COVID-19 samples took place in the United States, Italy and Spain.

Authors' data handling: Amplifying reference gene primers gave estimates of nucleated cell counts. Profiled with immunoSEQ multiplex PCR; TCRdb holds only in-frame clones, not every one. The V and J calls and the clone size are those of that table, but D and trimming were determined from the DNA. This sample has 100,000 or so clones, with around 86% found just once. Germline V lookup: CDR1 SGHRS, CDR2 YFSETQ. The CDR3 has 14 residues. The V end lost 4 bases, the J end lost 4 bases, and 14 bases lay between the germline ends. The specimen sequenced was peripheral blood. This chain uses TRBV5-1 with TRBJ1-2; D possibly corresponds to TRBD1 (6 bases). The receptor was isolated from a man in his 60s with acute or convalescent COVID-19. The CDR3 nucleotides read TGCGCCAGCAGCGCCGGGGGGCAGGGCTATGGCTACACCTTC. Translating gives CASSAGGQGYGYTF.